Listed below are T cell receptor beta chains from one sample, sequenced in a study of T cell responses to AZD1222 COVID-19 vaccine. Some clones are missing from TCRdb's copy, which holds only in-frame ones; the method was immunoSEQ multiplex PCR. Of about 77,000 clones detected, roughly 90% appear once; the ten largest clones hold approximately 5%. The sequences come from peripheral blood, collected 28 days after the second AZD1222 dose. The receptors stem from an adult who received the AZD1222 COVID-19 vaccine. CDR3s include the opening cysteine and the closing phenylalanine or tryptophan. A D gene is named only where the DNA matches it firmly.

>NA|TRBJ1-2|TRBV19
TGTGCCAGTAAAAAAGGGGAAGAACGCTATGGCTACACCTTC
CASKKGEERYGYTF
>NA|TRBJ1-1|TRBV30
TGTGCCTGGAACCGACCTATGAACACTGAAGCTTTCTTT
CAWNRPMNTEAFF
>NA|TRBJ1-3|TRBV11-2
TGTGCCAGCAGCTTTAGAGGAAGGGTACGAAACACCATATATTTT
CASSFRGRVRNTIYF
>NA|TRBJ1-6|TRBV5-1
TGCGCCAGCAGCTTGGTGGAAGTCCAGGGCTTGCGTTCACCCCTCCACTTT
CASSLVEVQGLRSPLHF
>NA|TRBJ2-4|TRBV7-2
TGTGCCAGCAGCTTATGGATGGACCCCAAAAACATTCAGTACTTC
CASSLWMDPKNIQYF
>TRBD2|TRBJ2-5|TRBV9
TGTGCCAGCAGCGGTGGACTAGCGGAGTACCAAGAGACCCAGTACTTC
CASSGGLAEYQETQYF
>TRBD2|TRBJ2-3|TRBV7-3
TGTGCCAGCAGCCAAGGACTAGGTGATACGCAGTATTTT
CASSQGLGDTQYF
>TRBD2|TRBJ2-1|TRBV18
TGTGCCAGCTCGTTACTAGCGAGCTCCTACAATGAGCAGTTCTTC
CASSLLASSYNEQFF
>NA|TRBJ2-2|TRBV24-1
TGTGCCACCAGTGACCCGACAGTTTACACCGGGGAGCTGTTTTTT
CATSDPTVYTGELFF
>NA|TRBJ2-1|TRBV24-1
TGTGCCACCAGTTCGACAGGAGGTCCCAATGAGCAGTTCTTC
CATSSTGGPNEQFF
>TRBD2|TRBJ2-7|TRBV9
TGTGCCAGCAGCCCTCCAACTAGCGGGAGGGCCTACGAGCAGTACTTC
CASSPPTSGRAYEQYF
>NA|TRBJ2-2|TRBV29-1
TGCAGCGTTGAAAAAACAGAGTCCGGGGAGCTGTTTTTT
CSVEKTESGELFF